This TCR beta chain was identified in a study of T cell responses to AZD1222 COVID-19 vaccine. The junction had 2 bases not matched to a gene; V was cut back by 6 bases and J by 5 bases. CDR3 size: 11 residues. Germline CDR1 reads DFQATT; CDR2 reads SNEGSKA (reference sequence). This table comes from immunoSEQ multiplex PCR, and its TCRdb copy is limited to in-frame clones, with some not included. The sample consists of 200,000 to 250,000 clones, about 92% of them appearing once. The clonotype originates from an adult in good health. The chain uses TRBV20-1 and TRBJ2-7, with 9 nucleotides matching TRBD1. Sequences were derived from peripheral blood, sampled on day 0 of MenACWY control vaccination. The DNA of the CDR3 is TGCAGTGCGGGGACAGGGAACGAGCAGTACTTC. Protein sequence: CSAGTGNEQYF.